This note documents a single T cell receptor beta chain sequence. Its cognate antigen is unknown. This entry comes from a study of graft-versus-host responses after intestinal transplantation. V trimming: 4 bases; J trimming: 4 bases; junction bases outside the gene matches: 2. Germline assignment: CDR1 LGHNA and CDR2 YNFKEQ. There are 14 residues in the CDR3. Profiled with immunoSEQ multiplex PCR; TCRdb holds only in-frame clones, not every one. Among 75,000 to 100,000 clones listed, 90% to 95% were seen once. This sample comprised unstimulated CD4+ T cells sorted from spleen or lymph node cells, obtained before intestinal transplant. J is TRBJ2-3 and V is TRBV4-2; TRBD2 matches at 10 bases. This clonotype was obtained from a human donor who received an intestinal transplant. This CDR3 reads CASSRSGGADTQYF. The CDR3, as DNA: TGTGCCAGCAGCCGAAGCGGGGGGGCAGATACGCAGTATTTT.